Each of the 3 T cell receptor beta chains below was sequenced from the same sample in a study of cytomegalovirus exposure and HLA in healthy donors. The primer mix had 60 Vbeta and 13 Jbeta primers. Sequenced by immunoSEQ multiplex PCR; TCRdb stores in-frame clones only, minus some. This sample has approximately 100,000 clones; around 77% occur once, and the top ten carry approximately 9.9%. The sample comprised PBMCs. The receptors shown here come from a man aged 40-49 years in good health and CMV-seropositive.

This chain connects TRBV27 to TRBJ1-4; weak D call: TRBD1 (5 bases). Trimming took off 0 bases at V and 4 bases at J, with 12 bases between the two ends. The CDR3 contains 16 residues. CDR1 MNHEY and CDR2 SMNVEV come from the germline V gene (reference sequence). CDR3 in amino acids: CASSLSAGWDNEKLFF. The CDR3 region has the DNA TGTGCCAGCAGTTTATCAGCAGGGTGGGATAATGAAAAACTGTTTTTT.

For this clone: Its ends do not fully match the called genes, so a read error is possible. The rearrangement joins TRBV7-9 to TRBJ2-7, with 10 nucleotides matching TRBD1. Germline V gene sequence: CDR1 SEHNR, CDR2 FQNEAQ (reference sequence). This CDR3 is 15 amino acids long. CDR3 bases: TGTTCCAGCAGCTCGAGACAGGGGGCGTTTTACGAGCAGTACTTC. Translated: CSSSSRQGAFYEQYF.

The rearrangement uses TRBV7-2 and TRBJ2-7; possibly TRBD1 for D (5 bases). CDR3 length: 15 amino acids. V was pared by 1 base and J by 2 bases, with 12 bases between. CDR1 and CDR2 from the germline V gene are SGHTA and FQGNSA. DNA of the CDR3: TGTGCCAGCAGCTTAGGAGGTATCAGGGCCTACGAGCAGTACTTC. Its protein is CASSLGGIRAYEQYF.